The 5 T cell receptor beta chains below come from one sample, sequenced in a study of blood T cell repertoires in COVID-19. Measured with immunoSEQ multiplex PCR; TCRdb has only the in-frame clones, and not every one. The sample has about 260,000 clones; approximately 90% are singletons. The sequenced material came from peripheral blood. Receptors originate from a man in his 60s who had recovered from COVID-19.

The gene calls are TRBV7-2 and TRBJ2-7, with 8 bases lining up with TRBD1. The CDR3 is made up of 15 amino acids. Germline CDR1 is SGHTA and CDR2 is FQGNSA. With 3 bases clipped from V and 2 bases from J, the junction kept 6 bases outside the gene matches. CDR3 in amino acids: CASSFTTGAPYEQYF. The CDR3 nucleotides are TGTGCCAGCAGCTTTACGACAGGGGCCCCCTACGAGCAGTACTTC.

The chain uses TRBV2 and TRBJ1-2, with D possibly TRBD1 on 5 matching bases. Germline V gene sequence: CDR1 SNHLY, CDR2 FYNNEI. Trimming removed 6 bases from V and 5 bases from J, with 22 bases in between. There are 16 residues in the CDR3. DNA for the CDR3: TGTGCCAGCAGCGGAATCAGCCAGGGTGACCCGTATGGCTACACCTTC. Its translation is CASSGISQGDPYGYTF.

This clone was counted once. This chain uses TRBV5-4 with TRBJ2-7, with D tentatively TRBD1 (5 bases). Trimming removed 3 bases from V and 2 bases from J, with 12 bases in between. Germline V gene lookup returns CDR1 SGHNT and CDR2 YYREEE (reference sequence). The CDR3 is made up of 14 amino acids. In DNA, the CDR3 is TGTGCCAGCAGCTCGAGGAGACAGCCCTACGAGCAGTACTTC. Amino acid sequence: CASSSRRQPYEQYF.

This chain connects TRBV4-2 to TRBJ2-7, with unresolved D. CDR3 size: 15 residues. Trimming cost V 1 base and J 3 bases, with 13 bases left between them. Germline V CDR1 and CDR2: LGHNA, YNFKEQ. The CDR3 DNA is TGTGCCAGCAGCCAAGTGGAGACTCCTTACTACGAGCAGTACTTC. Protein product: CASSQVETPYYEQYF.

V gene TRBV27 combines with J gene TRBJ1-2, with D unclear. CDR3 size: 14 residues. Trimming cost V 0 bases and J 4 bases, with 9 bases left between them. The V gene's germline CDR1 is MNHEY and CDR2 SMNVEV (reference sequence). CDR3 amino acids: CASSLSGWAYGYTF. The CDR3 nucleotides are TGTGCCAGCAGTTTATCAGGCTGGGCCTATGGCTACACCTTC.